This T cell receptor (beta chain) was sequenced in a study of shared T cell receptors in the human thymus. The table came from immunoSEQ multiplex PCR; TCRdb's copy has only in-frame clones and leaves some out. The table includes approximately 490,000 clones, around three quarters detected once. V trimming: 3 bases; J trimming: 5 bases; junction bases outside the gene matches: 9. The germline V gene encodes CDR1 SGHRS and CDR2 YFSETQ. This CDR3 is 16 amino acids long. The same sample was also studied in work on human thymus T cells. This second study says: The source of the thymus tissue was resections taken during corrective heart surgery.

This sequence joins TRBV5-1 and TRBJ2-4; 9 bases map to TRBD2. This TCR came from a boy less than two years old with a congenital heart defect. The source material was thymocytes. CDR3 nucleotide sequence: TGCGCCAGCAGCTGCGACGTTAGCGGGAGTCAAAACATTCAGTACTTC. Amino acids: CASSCDVSGSQNIQYF.